This T cell receptor (beta chain) was sequenced in a study of glioma-infiltrating T cells. Using RNA template, CDR3s of TCR alpha and beta were amplified with iRepertoire arm-PCR. Input was roughly 85-450 ng of tissue mRNA or PBMC total RNA. TCRdb recomputed calls from the multiplex PCR reads with MiXCR, one row per CDR3 protein. The top ten clones hold 12% of a sample with about 400,000 distinct CDR3 sequences, 41% of them seen once. Worth noting for this clonotype: The junction departs from the called germline gene at one end, perhaps through a read error.

This CDR3 comprises 13 residues. The germline V gene encodes CDR1 DFQATT and CDR2 SNEGSKA (reference sequence). The origin of this receptor is a human donor with low-grade glioma or glioblastoma, undergoing nonglioma brain surgery, or in good health (not recorded which). V and J are TRBV20-1 and TRBJ2-7; TRBD1 is a possible D gene (5 bases). Sequencing was done on a sample of glioma tissue, nonneoplastic brain tissue, or PBMCs (not recorded which). CDR3 DNA: TGCAGTGCTAGAGAGGAAGGGGTAGGCGAGCAGCACTTC. Amino acids: CSAREEGVGEQHF.